One and the same sample provided the 32 T cell receptor beta chains below, sequenced in a study of identical twins. Via MiXCR, TCRdb re-called the 5' RACE reads, giving one row per CDR3 protein. The table includes about 470,000 distinct CDR3 sequences, 20% to 25% detected once. These same records also appear under a second study, on T cells expressing NK-cell markers.

Sequenced material: CD4+ T cells sorted from blood. The receptors stem from a woman younger than 30 in good health.

This clonotype was counted only a few times. This rearrangement joins TRBV2 to TRBJ2-1, with 12 bases that match TRBD2. J gave up 4 bases and V 7 bases, and 5 bases lay outside the gene matches. CDR1 is SNHLY and CDR2 is FYNNEI in the germline V gene. The CDR3 sequence is 15 residues long. CDR3 in amino acids: CASTKGTSGYNEQFF. In nucleotides, the CDR3 is TGTGCCAGCACCAAAGGGACTAGCGGGTACAATGAGCAGTTCTTC.

The CDR3 sequence: CASSQEPLGGRGSTDTQYF. For the CDR3, the DNA is TGCGCCAGCAGCCAAGAGCCCTTAGGCGGGAGGGGGAGCACAGATACGCAGTATTTT. This rearrangement joins TRBV4-3 to TRBJ2-3; 9 nucleotides agree with TRBD2. This CDR3 spans 19 amino acids. Germline V gene lookup returns CDR1 LGHNA and CDR2 YSLEER. After removal of 0 bases from V and 0 bases from J, the junction contained 10 bases not matched to a gene.

This clonotype was seen only a few times. This sequence joins TRBV20-1 and TRBJ2-1, with unresolved D. The germline gives CDR1 DFQATT, CDR2 SNEGSKA (reference sequence). V lost 6 bases and J 6 bases, leaving 12 bases between the germline ends. CDR3 length: 12 residues. For the CDR3, the DNA is TGCAGTGCCTCAAGGTCCCCCAATGAGCAGTTCTTC. This translates into CSASRSPNEQFF.

This clonotype was counted between two and nine times. This chain joins TRBV20-1 and TRBJ1-5; 9 bases line up with TRBD1. CDR1 and CDR2 from the germline V gene are DFQATT and SNEGSKA (reference sequence). V trimming: 1 base; J trimming: 7 bases; junction bases outside the gene matches: 5. The CDR3 length is 14 residues. CDR3 protein: CSARAGTGNQPQHF. The DNA of the CDR3 is TGCAGTGCTAGAGCCGGGACAGGGAACCAGCCCCAGCATTTT.

This clonotype was recorded at least ten times. The J gene is TRBJ1-2, the V gene TRBV11-2, with D possibly TRBD1 on 5 matching bases. Germline CDR1 is SGHAT and CDR2 is FQNNGV. This CDR3 spans 15 amino acids. The V and J ends lost 0 bases and 4 bases respectively, with 12 bases between them. The CDR3 loop reads CASSLDPGIGYGYTF. CDR3 in DNA: TGTGCCAGCAGCTTAGATCCAGGGATCGGCTATGGCTACACCTTC.

The J gene is TRBJ2-1, the V gene TRBV6-6, with D perhaps matching TRBD2 (6 bases). V was pared by 5 bases and J by 13 bases, with 12 bases between. This CDR3 comprises 11 residues. Germline V gene sequence: CDR1 MNHNY, CDR2 SVGAGI (reference sequence). The CDR3 sequence: CASSPPGLQFF. Here the CDR3 DNA reads TGTGCCAGCAGTCCACCGGGACTCCAGTTCTTC.

The rearrangement joins TRBV20-1 to TRBJ2-1, with TRBD2 matching over 12 bases. This CDR3 comprises 14 residues. Germline V gene lookup returns CDR1 DFQATT and CDR2 SNEGSKA (reference sequence). Trimming cost V 5 bases and J 8 bases; bases outside gene matches: 7. CDR3 nucleotides: TGCAGTGCTCCATCTAGCGGGGGGGCTTATGAGCAGTTCTTC. This gives the protein CSAPSSGGAYEQFF.

CDR3 in amino acids: CASSLGTSANTGELFF. CDR3 nucleotide sequence: TGCGCCAGCAGCTTGGGGACTAGCGCGAACACCGGGGAGCTGTTTTTT. The V and J genes are TRBV5-1 and TRBJ2-2, with 9 bases that match TRBD2. The CDR3 length is 16 residues. V lost 0 bases, J lost 0 bases, and 0 bases stayed unmatched. The germline gives CDR1 SGHRS, CDR2 YFSETQ. Variable domain in full (rest from reference TRBV5-1 and TRBJ2-2): KAGVTQTPRYLIKTRGQQVTLSCSPISGHRSVSWYQQTPGQGLQFLFEYFSETQRNKGNFPGRFSGRQFSNSRSEMNVSTLELGDSALYLCASSLGTSANTGELFFGEGSRLTVL.

V is TRBV6-5 and J is TRBJ2-5, with 7 bases fitting TRBD1. With V trimmed by 4 bases and J by 4 bases, 9 bases remained unmatched. CDR1 MNHEY and CDR2 SVGAGI come from the germline V gene. The CDR3 spans 15 residues. CDR3 in DNA: TGTGCCAGCAGTTTCGGGACAGCCGGACGAGAGACCCAGTACTTC. Protein sequence: CASSFGTAGRETQYF.

The chain uses TRBV29-1 and TRBJ2-3; possibly TRBD2 for D (7 bases). V was shortened by 8 bases and J by 7 bases, with 19 bases between the two germline ends. The CDR3 runs to 13 residues. Looked up from germline, CDR1 is SQVTM and CDR2 is ANQGSEA. The CDR3 nucleotides read TGCAGCTCCCGGCGGAGGGGGGGGCATACGCAGTATTTT. Protein product: CSSRRRGGHTQYF.

This clonotype was observed a few times. The J gene is TRBJ2-7, the V gene TRBV10-2, with 11 nucleotides matching TRBD2. This CDR3 region has 16 residues. CDR1 is WSHSY, CDR2 SAAADI, per germline. V lost 6 bases to trimming and J lost 3 bases; unmatched junction nucleotides: 10. Here the CDR3 reads CASRPAGTSGFYEQYF. The CDR3 DNA reads TGCGCCAGCAGGCCCGCCGGGACTAGCGGATTCTACGAGCAGTACTTC.

The chain recombines TRBV11-3 with TRBJ2-3; 10 bases line up with TRBD2. The CDR3 is made up of 15 amino acids. The germline V gene encodes CDR1 SGHNT and CDR2 YENEEA. Germline trimming cut 2 bases from V and 4 bases from J; bases unmatched to any gene: 3. The CDR3 reads CASSLSGGASDTQYF. In nucleotides, the CDR3 is TGTGCCAGCAGCTTAAGCGGGGGGGCCTCAGATACGCAGTATTTT.

This clonotype showed up many times. V usage is TRBV12-3 or TRBV12-4 and J usage is TRBJ2-2; 7 nucleotides match TRBD1. The CDR3 covers 15 residues. With 6 bases clipped from V and 5 bases from J, the junction kept 9 bases outside the gene matches. CDR3 sequence: CASREGDRPTGELFF. The CDR3 DNA reads TGTGCCAGCAGGGAAGGGGACAGACCGACCGGGGAGCTGTTTTTT.

J is TRBJ2-2 and V is TRBV7-9, with TRBD1 matching over 7 bases. CDR1 and CDR2 from the germline V gene are SEHNR and FQNEAQ (reference sequence). With 10 bases clipped from V and 0 bases from J, the junction kept 5 bases outside the gene matches. The CDR3 runs to 14 residues. Here the CDR3 DNA reads TGTGCCACCTCCGGGACAGCGAACACCGGGGAGCTGTTTTTT. This codes for CATSGTANTGELFF.

This clonotype was seen more than once but under ten times. The J gene is TRBJ2-5, the V gene TRBV25-1, with TRBD1 matching 7 bases. The CDR3 is 14 residues long. Germline CDR1 reads MGHDK; CDR2 reads SYGVNS. J gave up 4 bases and V 3 bases, and 5 bases lay outside the gene matches. The CDR3 loop is CASSDTTGSETQYF. The CDR3 nucleotides read TGTGCCAGCAGTGACACGACAGGGTCAGAGACCCAGTACTTC.

V gene TRBV27 combines with J gene TRBJ2-6; D tentatively fits TRBD1 or TRBD2 (5 bases each). Germline V gene data show CDR1 as MNHEY and CDR2 as SMNVEV (reference sequence). The CDR3 has 16 amino acids. V lost 3 bases and J 0 bases, leaving 9 bases between the germline ends. CDR3 in DNA: TGTGCCAGCAGTTTCCGGGGCCGCTCTGGGGCCAACGTCCTGACTTTC. Translating gives CASSFRGRSGANVLTF.

This clonotype was seen repeatedly, ten times or more. The chain is built from TRBV18 and TRBJ2-1; D unresolved. The germline gives CDR1 KGHSH, CDR2 LQKENI. The V gene lost 0 bases and the J gene lost 5 bases, with 14 bases spanning the gap. This CDR3 has 16 amino acids. DNA for the CDR3: TGTGCCAGCTCACCACCGGACCTGGCGACCAACAATGAGCAGTTCTTC. This encodes CASSPPDLATNNEQFF.

The chain is built from TRBV7-2 and TRBJ2-5, with TRBD2 matching 8 bases. Germline loops: CDR1 SGHTA, CDR2 FQGNSA. With 6 bases clipped from V and 9 bases from J, the junction kept 9 bases outside the gene matches. This CDR3 contains 13 residues. CDR3 DNA: TGTGCCAGCAGTTATAGCGGGGCGCCGGCCCAGTACTTC. Translated: CASSYSGAPAQYF.

The chain couples TRBV27 to TRBJ2-6, with D perhaps matching TRBD1 (5 bases). V gave up 5 bases and J gave up 0 bases, with 23 bases separating them. The CDR3 has 20 amino acids. The germline V gene encodes CDR1 MNHEY and CDR2 SMNVEV (reference sequence). CDR3 region: CASSRVWFGATSSGANVLTF. The CDR3 nucleotides read TGTGCCAGCAGTCGTGTCTGGTTTGGGGCAACGAGCTCTGGGGCCAACGTCCTGACTTTC.

There are many counts of this clonotype. The chain joins TRBV29-1 to TRBJ2-3; the D gene is possibly TRBD2 (6 bases). Looked up from germline, CDR1 is SQVTM and CDR2 is ANQGSEA. V dropped 7 bases and J dropped 3 bases, with 14 bases sitting between them. This CDR3 spans 13 amino acids. CDR3 nucleotide sequence: TGCAGCGGGGGACTCGACAAGACAGATACGCAGTATTTT. Encoded protein: CSGGLDKTDTQYF.

This clonotype has ten or more counts. CDR3 amino acids: CASSFGQETQYF. CDR3 DNA sequence: TGCGCCAGCAGCTTTGGCCAAGAGACCCAGTACTTC. The chain couples TRBV5-1 to TRBJ2-5, with D unresolved. Germline lookup yields CDR1 SGHRS and CDR2 YFSETQ. The V gene lost 2 bases and the J gene lost 1 base, with 3 bases spanning the gap. This CDR3 is built from 12 residues.

The V gene is TRBV12-3 or TRBV12-4, the J gene TRBJ1-4, with D uncertain. The CDR3 is 15 amino acids. The germline V and J ends were trimmed by 6 bases and 5 bases, with 16 bases remaining between them. The CDR3 nucleotides read TGTGCCAGCAGCCTCAAGGGCCCTCTCAATGAAAAACTGTTTTTT. Encoded protein: CASSLKGPLNEKLFF.

This clonotype was counted a single time. The rearrangement joins TRBV5-8 to TRBJ1-6; a possible D gene is TRBD1 (6 bases). V lost 1 base to trimming and J lost 7 bases, with 15 bases between them. Germline CDR1 and CDR2: SGHTS and YDEGEE. The CDR3 extends over 16 amino acids. The CDR3 DNA is TGTGCCAGCAGCTTGTACAGGGTGAGCGACAATTCACCCCTCCACTTT. It yields the protein CASSLYRVSDNSPLHF.

This clonotype was detected only a few times. This rearrangement joins TRBV18 to TRBJ2-2; D is ambiguous. Germline values: CDR1 KGHSH, CDR2 LQKENI. This CDR3 is built from 15 residues. V dropped 1 base and J dropped 6 bases, with 12 bases sitting between them. This CDR3 is CASSPLQASPGELFF. In DNA form, the CDR3 reads TGTGCCAGCTCACCACTCCAGGCGTCGCCCGGGGAGCTGTTTTTT.

Only a few counts were recorded for this clonotype. The CDR3 DNA reads TGTGCCAGCAGCTTAGGGGCCCTCTGGGAGACCCAGTACTTC. Protein: CASSLGALWETQYF. This rearrangement joins TRBV7-2 to TRBJ2-5; D unresolved. V lost 1 base to trimming and J lost 5 bases, with 11 bases between them. This CDR3 comprises 14 residues. Germline loops: CDR1 SGHTA, CDR2 FQGNSA.

This clonotype was observed a handful of times. This chain joins TRBV3-1 and TRBJ2-3; D ambiguous. The CDR3 covers 15 residues. Trimming shortened V by 0 bases and J by 5 bases, and 12 bases separated the two germline ends. Germline V gives CDR1 LGHDT, CDR2 YNNKEL (reference sequence). CDR3: CASSQDHTFRDTQYF. The CDR3 nucleotides are TGTGCCAGCAGCCAAGACCACACCTTCCGAGATACGCAGTATTTT.

Only a few counts were recorded for this clonotype. The genes are TRBV25-1 and TRBJ2-7; weak D call: TRBD2 (7 bases). The CDR3 length is 15 residues. Trimming took off 7 bases at V and 3 bases at J, with 19 bases between the two ends. Germline CDR1 MGHDK, CDR2 SYGVNS. Written as DNA, the CDR3 is TGTGCCAGCACCCGAGGGGGGGGTACCCTCTACGAGCAGTACTTC. It specifies CASTRGGGTLYEQYF.

This clonotype was counted a few times. The chain combines TRBV20-1 with TRBJ2-7; the match to TRBD2 covers 9 bases. CDR3 length: 14 residues. J gave up 3 bases and V 6 bases, and 9 bases lay outside the gene matches. The germline CDR1 and CDR2 sequences are DFQATT and SNEGSKA (reference sequence). The CDR3 loop reads CSATHPSGVYEQYF. In DNA, the CDR3 is TGCAGTGCAACCCACCCTAGCGGGGTCTACGAGCAGTACTTC.

This clonotype was observed a handful of times. V and J are TRBV12-3 or TRBV12-4 and TRBJ1-3; no definite D call. Trimming shortened V by 6 bases and J by 0 bases, and 18 bases separated the two germline ends. The CDR3 is made up of 17 amino acids. CDR3 DNA: TGTGCCAGCAGCTACAGAGTCGGACGGTTCTCTGGAAACACCATATATTTT. Amino acid sequence: CASSYRVGRFSGNTIYF.

J is TRBJ2-3 and V is TRBV5-1; a weak D match, TRBD2 (6 bases). The CDR3 consists of 14 residues. Trimming left V 4 bases short and J 4 bases short, with 13 bases between. The germline V gene has CDR1 SGHRS and CDR2 YFSETQ. The CDR3 protein is CASSPPGVADTQYF. The DNA of the CDR3 is TGCGCCAGCAGCCCCCCGGGGGTGGCAGATACGCAGTATTTT.

The sample holds a few counts of this clonotype. The gene calls are TRBV5-6 and TRBJ2-7; no reliable D call. The CDR3 consists of 16 residues. Looked up from germline, CDR1 is SGHDT and CDR2 is YYEEEE. V gave up 5 bases and J gave up 0 bases, with 18 bases separating them. The CDR3 DNA reads as TGTGCCAGCAGTCTTACACAATTTCAGGTCTCCTACGAGCAGTACTTC. As protein: CASSLTQFQVSYEQYF.

In this sample, this clonotype turned up a few times. The V and J genes are TRBV28 and TRBJ2-7, with 8 bases lining up with TRBD1. The V gene's germline CDR1 is MDHEN and CDR2 SYDVKM. V lost 4 bases, J lost 7 bases, and 9 bases stayed unmatched. The length of the CDR3 is 14 residues. DNA of the CDR3: TGTGCCAGCAGTTCCCCGGGACAGGCATGGGAGCAGTACTTC. Residues: CASSSPGQAWEQYF.